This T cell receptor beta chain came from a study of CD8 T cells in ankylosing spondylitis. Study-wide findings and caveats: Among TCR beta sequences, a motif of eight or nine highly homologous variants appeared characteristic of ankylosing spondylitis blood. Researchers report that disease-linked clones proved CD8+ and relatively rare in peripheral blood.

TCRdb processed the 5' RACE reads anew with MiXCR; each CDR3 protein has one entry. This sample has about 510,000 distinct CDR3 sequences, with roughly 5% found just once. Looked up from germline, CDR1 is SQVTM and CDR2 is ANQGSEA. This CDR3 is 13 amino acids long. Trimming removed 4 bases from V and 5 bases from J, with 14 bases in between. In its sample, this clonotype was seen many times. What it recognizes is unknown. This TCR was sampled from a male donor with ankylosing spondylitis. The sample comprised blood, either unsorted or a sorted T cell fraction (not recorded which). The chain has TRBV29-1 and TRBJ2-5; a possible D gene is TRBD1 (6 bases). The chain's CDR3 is CSVARGEVETQYF. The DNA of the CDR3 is TGCAGCGTTGCCAGGGGTGAGGTGGAGACCCAGTACTTC.